These 18 T cell receptor beta chains were all obtained from the same sample, sequenced in a study of Graves' ophthalmopathy and Graves' hyperthyroidism. Amplifying from RNA transcripts, the study obtained TCR beta CDR3 regions. RT-PCR in the first round used HTBI primers; a second-round multiplex PCR followed. Each CDR3 protein is one row after TCRdb ran MiXCR on the multiplex PCR reads. The sample contains around 1.1 million distinct CDR3 sequences, about 36% of which appear only once. Specimen: peripheral blood or thyroid tissue (not recorded which). The receptors come from an adult man with Graves' hyperthyroidism.

This clonotype was counted between two and nine times. The chain is built from TRBV11-2 and TRBJ1-4; the D gene is possibly TRBD1 (5 bases). The V gene's germline CDR1 is SGHAT and CDR2 FQNNGV. The CDR3 spans 18 residues. Trimming stripped 0 bases from V and 0 bases from J, with 14 bases between. The CDR3 nucleotides are TGTGCCAGCAGCTTAGATCCCCACAGGATGTCAACTAATGAAAAACTGTTTTTT. It is translated as CASSLDPHRMSTNEKLFF.

A remark on this clonotype: This may arise from a read error, as a much more abundant clone is one base away. J is TRBJ1-2 and V is TRBV5-6; no definite D call. The germline V and J ends were trimmed by 4 bases and 8 bases, with 15 bases remaining between them. Looked up from germline, CDR1 is SGHDT and CDR2 is YYEEEE. The CDR3 totals 13 residues. DNA for the CDR3: TGTGCCAGCAGCCCCTCGAGGGCTTGGGGCTACACCTTC. Protein sequence: CASSPSRAWGYTF. The full variable domain, rest sourced from reference TRBV5-6 and TRBJ1-2, is DAGVTQSPTHLIKTRGQQVTLRCSPKSGHDTVSWYQQALGQGPQFIFQYYEEEERQRGNFPDRFSGHQFPNYSSELNVNALLLGDSALYLCASSPSRAWGYTFGSGTRLTVV.

The chain has TRBV2 and TRBJ2-2; 8 nucleotides agree with TRBD2. Germline values: CDR1 SNHLY, CDR2 FYNNEI. V dropped 6 bases and J dropped 5; count of bases not matched to a gene: 11. This CDR3 has 16 residues. This chain's CDR3 is CASSLKSGGLTGELFF. The CDR3 region has the DNA TGTGCCAGCAGCTTAAAGAGCGGGGGCCTAACCGGGGAGCTGTTTTTT.

This clonotype was seen only a few times. This sequence joins TRBV28 and TRBJ2-5, with 7 positions matching TRBD2. Trimming removed 5 bases from V and 7 bases from J; junction bases left unmatched: 7. CDR1 MDHEN and CDR2 SYDVKM come from the germline V gene. The CDR3 has 13 residues. CDR3 protein: CASSPRTSGTQYF. CDR3 bases: TGTGCCAGCAGTCCCCGGACTAGTGGGACCCAGTACTTC.

The table lists this clonotype with many counts. The J gene is TRBJ2-7, the V gene TRBV2; D ambiguous. Trimming shortened V by 0 bases and J by 4 bases, and 13 bases separated the two germline ends. The CDR3 is 15 residues long. Per the germline V gene, CDR1 is SNHLY and CDR2 is FYNNEI. The CDR3 nucleotides are TGTGCCAGCAGTGAAGCTCTGGGCTACCGATACGAGCAGTACTTC. Encoded protein: CASSEALGYRYEQYF.

This clonotype was recorded at least ten times. The chain employs TRBV7-9 and TRBJ1-4; 7 bases are shared with TRBD1. Trimming removed 3 bases from V and 14 bases from J; junction bases left unmatched: 12. The CDR3 is 14 amino acids. Germline assignment: CDR1 SEHNR and CDR2 FQNEAQ (reference sequence). CDR3 nucleotide sequence: TGTGCCAGCAGCTTTCCCGGGGAAGGGACAGCCCTGTTTTTT. Encoded protein: CASSFPGEGTALFF.

The V gene is TRBV10-3, the J gene TRBJ2-5; 7 bases are a match to TRBD2. The ends lost 5 bases at V and 5 bases at J; junction bases unmatched: 5. This CDR3 has 13 amino acids. The germline V gene encodes CDR1 ENHRY and CDR2 SYGVKD. DNA for the CDR3: TGTGCCATCAGTCCGGGGGGTAATGAGACCCAGTACTTC. Translation: CAISPGGNETQYF.

The chain has TRBV6-6 and TRBJ1-1, with 7 bases matching TRBD1. Germline-derived CDR1 and CDR2 are MNHNY and SVGAGI (reference sequence). The CDR3 runs to 14 residues. V lost 8 bases to trimming and J lost 3 bases; unmatched junction nucleotides: 9. CDR3 sequence (DNA): TGTGCCAGCCGCTACCAGGGGGGCTACACTGAAGCTTTCTTT. It is translated as CASRYQGGYTEAFF.

This clonotype showed up just a few times. The J gene is TRBJ1-5, the V gene TRBV6-6; TRBD1 is a possible D gene (5 bases). There are 14 residues in the CDR3. Germline V gives CDR1 MNHNY, CDR2 SVGAGI (reference sequence). V was pared by 6 bases and J by 4 bases, with 13 bases between. As DNA, the CDR3 is TGTGCCAGCAGCCTGGGACGGACAAATCAGCCCCAGCATTTT. This codes for CASSLGRTNQPQHF.

This clonotype was counted only a few times. A clone one base away is much larger, so this may be a read error. The CDR3: CATSRDPRGAGTEAFF. CDR3 DNA: TGTGCCACCAGCAGAGATCCCCGGGGGGCCGGCACTGAAGCTTTCTTT. This rearrangement joins TRBV15 to TRBJ1-1; D may be TRBD1 (6 bases). The V gene's germline CDR1 is LNHNV and CDR2 YYDKDF (reference sequence). The CDR3 is 16 residues long. Between the trimmed V and J ends, which lost 0 bases and 4 bases, there was a span of 15 bases.

In this sample, this clonotype turned up many times. The chain uses TRBV10-3 and TRBJ2-3, with D possibly TRBD1 on 6 matching bases. The germline CDR1 and CDR2 sequences are ENHRY and SYGVKD. The CDR3 loop spans 15 amino acids. V lost 2 bases and J 2 bases, leaving 11 bases between the germline ends. CDR3: CAISETTGATDTQYF. The CDR3, as DNA: TGTGCCATCAGTGAGACGACAGGAGCCACAGATACGCAGTATTTT.

A few counts support this clonotype. The rearrangement joins TRBV10-2 to TRBJ2-7, with a possible D match to TRBD2 (6 bases). CDR3 length equals 15 residues. Trimming pared 2 bases from V and 6 bases from J, leaving 17 bases between. Per the germline V gene, CDR1 is WSHSY and CDR2 is SAAADI. CDR3 nucleotides: TGCGCCAGCAGTGAGCCCTCTAGGCAGGGAGGCGAGCAGTACTTC. Translated: CASSEPSRQGGEQYF.

V and J are TRBV7-9 and TRBJ1-1; D ambiguous. The ends were cut back, 3 bases at V and 3 bases at J, with 11 bases in the middle. CDR3 length: 14 residues. Per the germline V gene, CDR1 is SEHNR and CDR2 is FQNEAQ (reference sequence). CDR3 sequence (DNA): TGTGCCAGCAGCTTGATCAGCCCGGACACTGAAGCTTTCTTT. It codes for CASSLISPDTEAFF.

This clonotype appeared a few times. The CDR3 reads CSESRAGGYEQYF. For the CDR3, the DNA is TGCAGTGAATCGCGAGCGGGGGGGTACGAGCAGTACTTC. The chain carries TRBV20-1 and TRBJ2-7; TRBD2 matches 10 bases. Germline V gives CDR1 DFQATT, CDR2 SNEGSKA (reference sequence). The CDR3 length is 13 residues. The ends lost 7 bases at V and 4 bases at J; junction bases unmatched: 7.

This clonotype came up once. This CDR3 reads CAISEWEDRYGYTF. The CDR3 region has the DNA TGTGCCATCAGTGAGTGGGAGGACCGTTATGGCTACACCTTC. The chain is built from TRBV10-3 and TRBJ1-2; no definite D call. The ends were cut back, 1 base at V and 5 bases at J, with 11 bases in the middle. Germline CDR1 ENHRY, CDR2 SYGVKD. The CDR3 has 14 amino acids.

This clonotype was recorded at least ten times. DNA of the CDR3: TGTGCCAGCAGCTTAACGAGACAGGGGGAGCAGTACTTC. This gives the protein CASSLTRQGEQYF. V usage is TRBV7-9 and J usage is TRBJ2-7; 8 bases fit TRBD1. The V gene's germline CDR1 is SEHNR and CDR2 FQNEAQ (reference sequence). Losses at the gene ends were 2 bases for V and 7 bases for J; bases not matched to a gene: 4. The CDR3 length is 13 residues.

CDR3 sequence: CASSPPSTQNTGELFF. DNA of the CDR3: TGTGCCAGCAGCCCCCCTTCGACACAGAACACCGGGGAGCTGTTTTTT. This rearrangement joins TRBV12-3 or TRBV12-4 to TRBJ2-2; no definite D call. The V end was cut by 6 bases, the J end by 1 base, with 15 bases between. This CDR3 is 16 amino acids long.

This clonotype was recorded at least ten times. The chain couples TRBV7-2 to TRBJ1-1; the match to TRBD1 covers 9 bases. The CDR3 contains 17 residues. V shed 1 base and J 0 bases; nucleotides not matched to a gene: 6. Looked up from germline, CDR1 is SGHTA and CDR2 is FQGNSA. CDR3 coding DNA: TGTGCCAGCAGCTTAGTGGGACAGGGCTTCATGAACACTGAAGCTTTCTTT. It encodes CASSLVGQGFMNTEAFF.